The rows below give T cell receptor beta chains drawn from one sample of a study of CD8 T cells in ankylosing spondylitis. TCRdb re-derived calls from the 5' RACE reads in MiXCR, one entry per CDR3 protein. The sample yields about 42,000 distinct CDR3 sequences, 2.7% seen once. Sequencing was carried out using blood, either unsorted or a sorted T cell fraction (not recorded which). The receptors originated from a male donor with ankylosing spondylitis or in good health (not recorded which). CDR3s include the opening cysteine and the closing phenylalanine or tryptophan. D genes are given only for firm matches. Clone size is given as once, few, many or a size class.

d_gene	j_gene	v_gene	abundance	CDR3nt	CDR3aa
TRBD2	TRBJ2-1	TRBV9	many	TGTGCCAGCAGCGCCAAAGGGGGAGCGGGAGGGTACAATGAGCAGTTCTTC	CASSAKGGAGGYNEQFF
TRBD1	TRBJ2-7	TRBV9	medium-sized	TGTGCCAGCAGCGTAGCTGCTGGACAGGGTGTCGACGAGCAGTACTTC	CASSVAAGQGVDEQYF
TRBD2	TRBJ2-2	TRBV9	many	TGTGCCAGCAGCCCGGGACTAGCGGGAGCGGGCGGGGAGCTGTTTTTT	CASSPGLAGAGGELFF
TRBD2	TRBJ2-1	TRBV20-1	many	TGCAGTGCTAGAGGGCTAGCGGGAGTTCGAAATGAGCAGTTCTTC	CSARGLAGVRNEQFF
-	TRBJ2-1	TRBV9	many	TGTGCCAGCAGCGTAATGGGGGGCTCGACTAATGAGCAGTTCTTC	CASSVMGGSTNEQFF
TRBD2	TRBJ2-7	TRBV9	many	TGTGCCAGCAGCGTAGATAGCGGGGCCTACGAGCAGTACTTC	CASSVDSGAYEQYF
TRBD2	TRBJ2-2	TRBV9	many	TGTGCCAGCAGCGACCAGACTAGCGGGGGTACCGGGGAGCTGTTTTTT	CASSDQTSGGTGELFF
-	TRBJ1-5	TRBV9	many	TGTGCCAGCAGCACGTGGGCAGGCCCCAATCAGCCCCAGCATTTT	CASSTWAGPNQPQHF
TRBD2	TRBJ2-7	TRBV9	many	TGTGCCAGCAGCGTAGGGCCGACCGGGGGGGGCGAGCAGTACTTC	CASSVGPTGGGEQYF
-	TRBJ1-2	TRBV9	many	TGTGCCAGCAGCGTGGCGGGGAGAGGCTACACCTTC	CASSVAGRGYTF
-	TRBJ2-3	TRBV9	many	TGTGCCAGCAGCGTAGCCCCACAGGGACTACCGGGGGATACGCAGTATTTT	CASSVAPQGLPGDTQYF
-	TRBJ2-1	TRBV9	many	TGTGCCAGCAGCGACCCCCCTGAGCAGTTCTTC	CASSDPPEQFF
TRBD1	TRBJ1-6	TRBV9	many	TGTGCCAGCAGCGTGATGCCACAGGGGGATAATTCACCCCTCCACTTT	CASSVMPQGDNSPLHF
TRBD2	TRBJ2-2	TRBV9	many	TGTGCCAGCAGCGTAGGGACTAGCGGGTCCGGGCGGGAGCTGTTTTTT	CASSVGTSGSGRELFF
TRBD1	TRBJ2-3	TRBV9	many	TGTGCCAGCAGCTTTGAACAGGGGGCGCTTACAGATACGCAGTATTTT	CASSFEQGALTDTQYF
TRBD1	TRBJ1-1	TRBV9	many	TGTGCCAGCACCGAGACAGGGTTTGACACTGAAGCTTTCTTT	CASTETGFDTEAFF
TRBD1	TRBJ2-1	TRBV9	few	TGTGCCAGCAGCCCCGGGACAGCGACCTACAATGAGCAGTTCTTC	CASSPGTATYNEQFF
-	TRBJ1-2	TRBV9	many	TGTGCCAGCAGCGTAGCACCTATCTATGGCTACACCTTC	CASSVAPIYGYTF
-	TRBJ2-5	TRBV9	many	TGTGCCAGCAGCGAAGAGACCCAGTACTTC	CASSEETQYF
-	TRBJ2-1	TRBV9	many	TGTGCCAGCAGCGTAGGAGACTGGGGAACTGGGTACAATGAGCAGTTCTTC	CASSVGDWGTGYNEQFF
-	TRBJ2-7	TRBV9	many	TGTGCCAGCAGCGTAGGGGTGATCTCCTACGAGCAGTACTTC	CASSVGVISYEQYF
-	TRBJ2-2	TRBV9	few	TGTGCCAGCAGCTCCAGGGGTCAGCTGAACACCGGGGAGCTGTTTTTT	CASSSRGQLNTGELFF
TRBD1	TRBJ2-2	TRBV9	many	TGTGCCAGCAGCGCGACAGGGACGGTCACCGGGGAGCTGTTTTTT	CASSATGTVTGELFF
-	TRBJ2-1	TRBV9	few	TGTGCCAGCAGCGTTTCGGGGTACAATGAGCAGTTCTTC	CASSVSGYNEQFF
-	TRBJ2-3	TRBV9	many	TGTGCCAGCAGCGTCTCGGCGACTAGCACAGATACGCAGTATTTT	CASSVSATSTDTQYF
-	TRBJ2-3	TRBV9	many	TGTGCCAGCAGCGCCACAAAGAGTGGCTCGGCGCAGTATTTT	CASSATKSGSAQYF
-	TRBJ2-7	TRBV9	many	TGTGCCAGCAGCGTAGGCCCAGCCTCCGGGTACGAGCAGTACTTC	CASSVGPASGYEQYF
-	TRBJ2-1	TRBV9	many	TGTGCCAGCAGCGACGCCGACAGCTCCTACAATGAGCAGTTCTTC	CASSDADSSYNEQFF
TRBD2	TRBJ2-7	TRBV9	many	TGTGCCAGCAGCCCACGACTAGCGGGAGTAATCGAGCAGTACTTC	CASSPRLAGVIEQYF
TRBD2	TRBJ2-3	TRBV9	many	TGTGCCAGCAGCGTAGTAGCGGGAGGGGTCACAGATACGCAGTATTTT	CASSVVAGGVTDTQYF
TRBD1	TRBJ2-7	TRBV9	many	TGTGCCAGCAGCGTGGAACCGGGACAGGGGGCCGAGCAGTACTTC	CASSVEPGQGAEQYF
-	TRBJ2-2	TRBV9	many	TGTGCCAGTGTCCGGGACCCACACACCGGGGAGCTGTTTTTT	CASVRDPHTGELFF
-	TRBJ2-7	TRBV9	many	TGTGCCAGCAGCGTAGGGGTGCAGGTCGGTACCTACGAGCAGTACTTC	CASSVGVQVGTYEQYF
-	TRBJ2-7	TRBV9	many	TGTGCCAGCAGCGCCCAGCTGAGCACCTACGAGCAGTACTTC	CASSAQLSTYEQYF
TRBD2	TRBJ2-1	TRBV9	many	TGTGCCAGCAAGCGGGACGGGAGGCCCTCCTACAATGAGCAGTTCTTC	CASKRDGRPSYNEQFF
-	TRBJ2-7	TRBV9	many	TGTGCCAGCAGCGTAGCGTTGTGGGGTCAGGGAGTAAACGAGCAGTACTTC	CASSVALWGQGVNEQYF
TRBD2	TRBJ2-7	TRBV9	many	TGTGCCAGCTCTATCGGGAGGCTCGACGAGCAGTACTTC	CASSIGRLDEQYF